The rows below give T cell receptor beta chains drawn from one sample of a study of T cells in Graves' hyperthyroidism and ophthalmopathy. TCRdb used MiXCR to reprocess the multiplex PCR reads, holding one entry per CDR3 protein. The table shows approximately 640,000 distinct CDR3 sequences, with 15% to 20% occurring only once. Sequenced: blood. The receptors here all came from a man between 50 and 59 years old with Graves' hyperthyroidism. CDR3s include the opening cysteine and the closing phenylalanine or tryptophan. D genes are given only for firm matches. Size is omitted from some rows. Given values are once, few, many or a class for expanded clones.

TGTGCCATCAGTGATGATCGAAATGAGCAGTTCTTC CAISDDRNEQFF TRBV10-3 many TRBJ2-1 .
TGTGCCAGCAGTGAATTCAGTGCAGGCAACACCGGGGAGCTGTTTTTT CASSEFSAGNTGELFF TRBV25-1 few TRBJ2-2 .
TGTGCCAGCAGACAGATGTACGAGCAGTACTTC CASRQMYEQYF TRBV28 . TRBJ2-7 .
TGTGCCATCAGGGAGACAATCGGACAAGGGGCCCCCACAGATACGCAGTATTTT CAIRETIGQGAPTDTQYF TRBV10-3 many TRBJ2-3 .
TGTGCCACCAGTGTTTCCGACACTGAAGCTTTCTTT CATSVSDTEAFF TRBV24-1 few TRBJ1-1 .
TGTGCCAGCAGTGAACGGACGAGCTCCTACAATGAGCAGTTCTTC CASSERTSSYNEQFF TRBV2 many TRBJ2-1 .
TGCAGCGTTGCCTGGGGTTTAGCCAAAAACATTCAGTACTTC CSVAWGLAKNIQYF TRBV29-1 few TRBJ2-4 .
TGCGCCAGCAGCCGGGCGGGGGGCGCGGACCAGCCCCAGCATTTT CASSRAGGADQPQHF TRBV5-1 . TRBJ1-5 .
TGTGCCAGCAGTTTATTGGGGGACCACAATGAGCAGTTCTTC CASSLLGDHNEQFF TRBV27 . TRBJ2-1 .
TGTGCCAGCGGTGAAAGACGGAACCAAGAGACCCAGTACTTC CASGERRNQETQYF TRBV2 . TRBJ2-5 .
TGCAGCGTTGGGACAGTATACGAGCAGTACTTC CSVGTVYEQYF TRBV29-1 many TRBJ2-7 .
TGTGCCAGCAGTCCCTCCGGGACAGGGGACTACGAGCAGTACTTC CASSPSGTGDYEQYF TRBV28 . TRBJ2-7 TRBD1
TGTGCCAGCAGTGACCTAGCCGGTACGCAGTATTTT CASSDLAGTQYF TRBV2 many TRBJ2-3 .
TGTGCCAGCAGCTTAGCGCCAGAGATACATGGCTACACCTTC CASSLAPEIHGYTF TRBV7-2 many TRBJ1-2 .
TGCGCCAGCAGCCAAACACCGGGACAGGGGCCGAACACTGAAGCTTTCTTT CASSQTPGQGPNTEAFF TRBV4-1 many TRBJ1-1 TRBD1